Presented here are 30 T cell receptor beta chains from one specimen sequenced in a study of T cells in Graves' hyperthyroidism and ophthalmopathy. Regions amplified from RNA transcripts were the TCR beta CDR3 regions. HTBI primers were the set used in a first-round RT-PCR of the TCR CDR3. Each CDR3 protein is one row after TCRdb ran MiXCR on the multiplex PCR reads. This table has 700,000 or so distinct CDR3 sequences, over 15% appearing once. The sequenced material came from blood. The receptor set was obtained from a man between 18 and 35 years old with Graves' hyperthyroidism.

The genes are TRBV12-5 and TRBJ1-5; a possible D gene is TRBD1 (6 bases). The CDR3 sequence is 19 residues long. Germline V gene lookup returns CDR1 LGHNT and CDR2 FRNRAP. V was trimmed by 0 bases and J by 7 bases, leaving 25 bases between them. For the CDR3, the DNA is TGTGCTAGTGGTTTGGTAAGGAAGGGGCGTGGGGACACAATCCAGCCCCAGCATTTT. Amino acids: CASGLVRKGRGDTIQPQHF.

Points on this clonotype: Without the conserved terminal phenylalanine or tryptophan, this CDR3 likely stems from a read error. The J gene is TRBJ2-5, the V gene TRBV6-2 or TRBV6-3, with 9 nucleotides matching TRBD2. Looked up from germline, CDR1 is MNHEY and CDR2 is SVGEGT. V dropped 4 bases and J dropped 5; count of bases not matched to a gene: 5. The CDR3 covers 14 residues. CDR3 sequence (DNA): TGTGCCAGCAGTTCGGGACTAGCACGCGAGACCCAGTACCTC. It codes for CASSSGLARETQYL.

V is TRBV19 and J is TRBJ2-1; D not resolved. V shed 1 base and J shed 9 bases, with 4 bases lying between them. The CDR3 loop spans 11 amino acids. Germline CDR1 and CDR2: LNHDA and SQIVND (reference sequence). The DNA of the CDR3 is TGTGCCAGTAGTATAGGAGTTGAGCAGTTCTTC. It specifies CASSIGVEQFF.

This clonotype has a count of ten or more. The rearrangement links TRBV20-1 to TRBJ1-5; no clear D. Germline V CDR1 and CDR2: DFQATT, SNEGSKA (reference sequence). The CDR3 runs to 15 residues. Between the trimmed V and J ends, which lost 3 bases and 2 bases, there was a span of 14 bases. DNA of the CDR3: TGCAGTGCTAGTCGGAATTCGGAGGGCAATCAGCCCCAGCATTTT. Translated: CSASRNSEGNQPQHF.

The table lists this clonotype with many counts. V and J are TRBV7-9 and TRBJ2-5; 10 positions agree with TRBD1. Germline CDR1 reads SEHNR; CDR2 reads FQNEAQ (reference sequence). The CDR3 consists of 16 residues. After removal of 4 bases from V and 0 bases from J, the junction contained 5 bases not matched to a gene. CDR3 region: CASSSWGQGHQETQYF. CDR3 nucleotides: TGTGCCAGCAGCTCCTGGGGACAGGGGCACCAAGAGACCCAGTACTTC.

Worth noting for this clonotype: This clone may be a read error of a much larger clone one base away. This rearrangement joins TRBV28 to TRBJ2-7; D is perhaps TRBD1 (6 bases). V lost 6 bases to trimming and J lost 0 bases, with 9 bases between them. Germline CDR1 is MDHEN and CDR2 is SYDVKM. The CDR3 contains 13 residues. The CDR3 coding sequence is TGTGCCAGCAGGGACAGAAACTCCTACGAGCAGTACTTC. Encoded protein: CASRDRNSYEQYF.

This clonotype came up many times. This chain uses TRBV28 with TRBJ1-5; D gene ambiguous. Germline CDR1 reads MDHEN; CDR2 reads SYDVKM. V gave up 3 bases and J gave up 5 bases, with 17 bases separating them. The CDR3 runs 16 residues. The CDR3 loop reads CASSLHPTNQDQPQHF. DNA of the CDR3: TGTGCCAGCAGTTTGCACCCGACCAATCAAGATCAGCCCCAGCATTTT.

In regard to this clonotype: A much larger clone differs from this one at a single base, so this may be a read error. The genes are TRBV2 and TRBJ1-1; the D is unclear. The CDR3 runs to 13 residues. V lost 8 bases and J lost 1, with 11 bases in between. Germline V CDR1 and CDR2: SNHLY, FYNNEI. The CDR3 here is CASGFDPNTEAFF. The CDR3 DNA is TGTGCCAGCGGTTTTGATCCGAACACTGAAGCTTTCTTT.

This clonotype was seen repeatedly, ten times or more. V is TRBV30 and J is TRBJ1-3; D perhaps matches TRBD1 (5 bases). Per the germline V gene, CDR1 is GTSNPN and CDR2 is SVGIG (reference sequence). V lost 7 bases to trimming and J lost 7 bases, with 14 bases between them. This CDR3 has 12 amino acids. The CDR3 DNA reads TGTGCCTCGGCGGGACCCCGGAACACCATATATTTT. Protein product: CASAGPRNTIYF. Full variable domain (missing parts from reference TRBV30 and TRBJ1-3): SQTIHQWPATLVQPVGSPLSLECTVEGTSNPNLYWYRQAAGRGLQLLFYSVGIGQISSEVPQNLSASRPQDRQFILSSKKLLLSDSGFYLCASAGPRNTIYFGEGSWLTVV.

This clonotype was observed a single time. Being one base from a much bigger clone, this may be a read error. V is TRBV5-1 and J is TRBJ2-3; possible D gene TRBD2, 6 bases. The CDR3 sequence is 16 residues long. Germline CDR1 and CDR2: SGHRS and YFSETQ. In DNA, the CDR3 is TGCGCCAGCAGCTTGGCCGCTAGCGCAACCACACATACGCAGTATTTT. Protein product: CASSLAASATTHTQYF.

The table lists this clonotype with a few counts. The V call is TRBV10-3, the J call TRBJ1-6, with D unclear. Trimming cost V 5 bases and J 13 bases, with 15 bases left between them. CDR3 size: 13 residues. Germline lookup yields CDR1 ENHRY and CDR2 SYGVKD. The CDR3 spells CAISPYSFRPLHF. The CDR3 bases are TGTGCCATCAGTCCCTATTCTTTTCGGCCCCTCCACTTT.

This clonotype was seen many times. V and J are TRBV20-1 and TRBJ2-5, with D perhaps matching TRBD1 (5 bases). CDR1 is DFQATT and CDR2 is SNEGSKA in the germline V gene (reference sequence). V lost 4 bases and J 5 bases, leaving 8 bases between the germline ends. This CDR3 contains 11 residues. Here the CDR3 DNA reads TGCAGTGCTAAGGGGCGGGAGACCCAGTACTTC. This translates into CSAKGRETQYF.

There are many counts of this clonotype. The V and J genes are TRBV28 and TRBJ2-5; D may be TRBD1 (5 bases). V was pared by 10 bases and J by 1 base, with 13 bases between. Germline CDR1 reads MDHEN; CDR2 reads SYDVKM. This CDR3 contains 13 residues. The CDR3 region is CAISDMTQETQYF. CDR3 in DNA: TGTGCCATTTCGGACATGACCCAAGAGACCCAGTACTTC.

The rearrangement joins TRBV28 to TRBJ2-1; no clear D gene. There are 13 residues in the CDR3. Germline V gives CDR1 MDHEN, CDR2 SYDVKM. With 7 bases removed from V and 4 bases from J, the gap between germline ends came to 11 bases. The CDR3 loop is CASTPSLYNEQFF. The CDR3 DNA reads TGTGCCAGCACCCCAAGCCTATACAATGAGCAGTTCTTC.

This clonotype was observed a few times. The rearrangement joins TRBV2 to TRBJ1-2; D remains ambiguous. Germline V gene sequence: CDR1 SNHLY, CDR2 FYNNEI. Trimming left V 9 bases short and J 2 bases short, with 13 bases between. The CDR3 has 13 amino acids. CDR3 in amino acids: CASSQANNYGYTF. DNA for the CDR3: TGTGCCAGTTCCCAGGCGAACAACTATGGCTACACCTTC. Full variable domain (remainder filled in from reference TRBV2 and TRBJ1-2): EPEVTQTPSHQVTQMGQEVILRCVPISNHLYFYWYRQILGQKVEFLVSFYNNEISEKSEIFDDQFSVERPDGSNFTLKIRSTKLEDSAMYFCASSQANNYGYTFGSGTRLTVV.

This chain uses TRBV19 with TRBJ2-3; D is perhaps TRBD1 or TRBD2 (5 bases each). The CDR3 totals 14 residues. The V and J ends lost 2 bases and 4 bases respectively, with 10 bases between them. The germline V gene has CDR1 LNHDA and CDR2 SQIVND (reference sequence). The CDR3 spells CASSIPGSSDTQYF. The DNA for the CDR3 is TGTGCCAGTAGTATACCAGGGAGCTCAGATACGCAGTATTTT.

In the case of this clonotype: A much larger clone sits a single nucleotide away, making a read error possible. This chain connects TRBV7-2 to TRBJ1-6; 7 bases line up with TRBD1. Germline CDR1 SGHTA, CDR2 FQGNSA. V trimming: 5 bases; J trimming: 6 bases; junction bases outside the gene matches: 7. This CDR3 spans 15 amino acids. Here the CDR3 DNA reads TGTGCCAGCAGCGTCGCACAGGGGCGTAATTCACCCCTCCACTTT. Translated, it gives CASSVAQGRNSPLHF.

The rearrangement uses TRBV7-2 and TRBJ2-1; no definite D call. Deletions cut 2 bases from V and 10 bases from J, with 15 bases between. The V gene's germline CDR1 is SGHTA and CDR2 FQGNSA. This CDR3 contains 14 residues. CDR3 in amino acids: CASSLMITHHEQFF. CDR3 nucleotide sequence: TGTGCCAGCAGCTTAATGATTACCCACCACGAGCAGTTCTTC.

This clonotype was counted many times. V usage is TRBV27 and J usage is TRBJ1-1; D is uncertain. Germline V gene sequence: CDR1 MNHEY, CDR2 SMNVEV (reference sequence). The CDR3 covers 13 residues. Trimming took 6 bases from V and 4 from J, leaving 12 bases between them. The CDR3: CASSPSWGTEAFF. The CDR3 coding sequence is TGTGCCAGCAGCCCCTCTTGGGGCACTGAAGCTTTCTTT.

This clonotype was seen many times. This chain uses TRBV6-5 with TRBJ2-7, with 8 bases fitting TRBD2. Per germline, CDR1 MNHEY and CDR2 SVGAGI. The V and J ends lost 2 bases and 0 bases, in that order; junction bases with no gene match: 0. This CDR3 comprises 14 residues. The CDR3 protein is CASSYAGGSYEQYF. In DNA, the CDR3 is TGTGCCAGCAGTTACGCGGGAGGCTCCTACGAGCAGTACTTC.

This clonotype was detected many times. The chain employs TRBV20-1 and TRBJ2-3; D is possibly TRBD2 (6 bases). The germline V gene has CDR1 DFQATT and CDR2 SNEGSKA (reference sequence). This CDR3 region has 15 residues. Trimming pared 3 bases from V and 6 bases from J, leaving 19 bases between. The CDR3 coding sequence is TGCAGTGCTAGTCTGGGGCTAGCGAGTAGGGATACGCAGTATTTT. Translating gives CSASLGLASRDTQYF.

This clonotype was found many times. V and J are TRBV7-3 and TRBJ2-1; the D gene is possibly TRBD1 (6 bases). Germline V gene sequence: CDR1 SGHTA, CDR2 FQGTGA. V lost 3 bases and J lost 1, with 7 bases in between. The CDR3 has 14 residues. Here the CDR3 reads CASSFGTSYNEQFF. The CDR3 DNA reads TGTGCCAGCAGCTTCGGGACATCCTACAATGAGCAGTTCTTC. Based on the CDR3 plus reference TRBV7-3 and TRBJ2-1, the full variable domain is GAGVSQTPSNKVTEKGKYVELRCDPISGHTALYWYRQSLGQGPEFLIYFQGTGAADDSGLPNDRFFAVRPEGSVSTLKIQRTERGDSAVYLCASSFGTSYNEQFFGPGTRLTVL.

The J gene is TRBJ1-6, the V gene TRBV5-5, with a tentative D call TRBD1 (5 bases). CDR1 and CDR2 (germline): SGHKS, YYEKEE (reference sequence). This CDR3 has 16 residues. The V end was cut by 4 bases, the J end by 10 bases, with 21 bases between. DNA of the CDR3: TGTGCCAGCAGCCAGCCTTTCGGGGGTGTCGGGTCACCCCTCCACTTT. The encoded protein is CASSQPFGGVGSPLHF. Full variable domain (remainder filled in from reference TRBV5-5 and TRBJ1-6): DAGVTQSPTHLIKTRGQQVTLRCSPISGHKSVSWYQQVLGQGPQFIFQYYEKEERGRGNFPDRFSARQFPNYSSELNVNALLLGDSALYLCASSQPFGGVGSPLHFGNGTRLTVT.

This clonotype came up a few times. This sequence joins TRBV28 and TRBJ2-1, with D perhaps matching TRBD2 (6 bases). The CDR3 contains 15 residues. The V end was cut by 7 bases, the J end by 2 bases, with 15 bases between. Germline V gives CDR1 MDHEN, CDR2 SYDVKM. CDR3 sequence reads: CASTTLGGTYNEQFF. The CDR3, as DNA: TGTGCCAGCACCACCTTGGGGGGAACCTACAATGAGCAGTTCTTC.

There are a few counts of this clonotype. Here the CDR3 reads CASSSYRDEQFF. CDR3 nucleotides: TGTGCCAGCAGCTCTTATAGAGATGAGCAGTTCTTC. The chain links TRBV7-2 to TRBJ2-1; D remains unclear. With 4 bases removed from V and 8 bases from J, the gap between germline ends came to 9 bases. From germline, CDR1 is SGHTA and CDR2 FQGNSA. The CDR3 length is 12 residues.

This clonotype was counted at least ten times. The chain carries TRBV12-5 and TRBJ1-1, with D possibly matching TRBD1 (5 bases). V lost 5 bases, J lost 1 base, and 14 bases lay in between. CDR3 size: 15 residues. Germline V gives CDR1 LGHNT, CDR2 FRNRAP. CDR3 amino acids: CASGGGRVGNTEAFF. DNA for the CDR3: TGTGCTAGTGGTGGGGGAAGGGTGGGGAACACTGAAGCTTTCTTT.

The J gene is TRBJ2-1, the V gene TRBV12-3 or TRBV12-4; TRBD2 matches at 10 bases. Trimming took 5 bases from V and 5 from J; bases not matched to a gene: 6. The length of the CDR3 is 15 residues. CDR3 protein: CASSPSLAGDNEQFF. The CDR3, as DNA: TGTGCCAGCAGTCCTTCTCTAGCGGGAGACAATGAGCAGTTCTTC.

This clonotype was counted at least ten times. V usage is TRBV11-2 and J usage is TRBJ2-1, with 8 bases matching TRBD2. The CDR3 is 17 residues long. CDR1 is SGHAT, CDR2 FQNNGV, per germline. Trimming at V came to 3 bases and at J to 2 bases, leaving 9 bases not matched to a gene. CDR3 loop: CASSLERAGGTYNEQFF. CDR3 nucleotide sequence: TGTGCCAGCAGCTTGGAGAGGGCGGGAGGCACCTACAATGAGCAGTTCTTC.

The J gene is TRBJ2-1, the V gene TRBV20-1; TRBD2 matches at 13 bases. V was pared by 5 bases and J by 4 bases, with 8 bases of the junction left unmatched. Germline values: CDR1 DFQATT, CDR2 SNEGSKA (reference sequence). The CDR3 contains 16 residues. In DNA form, the CDR3 reads TGCAGTGCTCGGACTAGCGGGAGTTCTCGATACAATGAGCAGTTCTTC. This sequence encodes CSARTSGSSRYNEQFF.

This clonotype was found a few times. V and J are TRBV4-1 and TRBJ2-1, with 8 bases matching TRBD2. The CDR3 is made up of 17 amino acids. V was clipped by 1 base and J by 0 bases; unmatched bases: 5. Per germline, CDR1 MGHRA and CDR2 YSYEKL. The DNA of the CDR3 is TGCGCCAGCAGCCAAGGAAGCGGGGGCAGCTCCTACAATGAGCAGTTCTTC. It yields the protein CASSQGSGGSSYNEQFF.